This T cell receptor beta chain was found in a study of T cell repertoires in cytomegalovirus infection. Study-wide background: From public TCR beta signatures came an indication of both CMV infection and matching HLA type.

The V end was cut by 0 bases, the J end by 8 bases, with 13 bases between. CDR1 and CDR2 (germline): SGHTA, FQGNSA. The CDR3 runs 14 residues. General observations from the study: HLA-C-restricted, CMV-specific TCR beta clonotypes were dominant ex vivo. Totalled public TCR beta family frequency picked out people who carried CMV plus the relevant HLA.

TCRdb re-called the reads with MiXCR, one entry per CDR3 protein. The profile shows about 250,000 distinct CDR3 sequences, 6% to 8% of them singletons. In its sample, this clonotype was seen many times. Its matching antigen is unknown. This receptor was identified in a human donor in good health (CMV status not recorded). Some clones in this sample may be carry-over from other donors' samples. Sample: PBMCs. The chain couples TRBV7-2 to TRBJ1-2; maybe TRBD1 (5 bases). CDR3 sequence (DNA): TGTGCCAGCAGCTTAGCACCCGGGACCCACGGCTACACCTTC. It encodes CASSLAPGTHGYTF.